Listed below are T cell receptor beta chains from one sample, sequenced in a study of spatial heterogeneity in lung cancer. MiXCR, run by TCRdb on the 5' RACE reads, gives a single entry per CDR3 protein. The table records under 75,000 distinct CDR3 sequences, roughly 8.9% of them present only once. The sequencing used PBMCs, collected at follow-up. Receptors were obtained from a female donor with early-stage non-small cell lung cancer. The CDR3 runs from the conserved cysteine through the conserved F or W. D genes are given only for firm matches. Clone size is stated in some rows and not others, as once, few, many or a class when expanded.

>many|NA|TRBJ2-2|TRBV5-1
CASEFSGTGELFF
TGCGCCAGCGAATTCTCAGGGACCGGGGAGCTGTTTTTT
>few|NA|TRBJ2-3|TRBV29-1
CSARPGDPTDTQYF
TGCAGCGCCAGACCGGGAGACCCTACAGATACGCAGTATTTT
>many|NA|TRBJ2-6|TRBV30
CAWSAPPGLPSYSGANVLTF
TGTGCCTGGAGTGCCCCCCCAGGACTTCCGTCCTACTCTGGGGCCAACGTCCTGACTTTC
>NA|TRBD2|TRBJ2-5|TRBV28
CASSPLAGGGRETQYF
TGTGCCAGCAGTCCCCTAGCGGGAGGGGGGAGAGAGACCCAGTACTTC
>NA|NA|TRBJ2-2|TRBV6-6
CASSWDIRGELFF
TGTGCCAGCAGCTGGGACATCCGCGGGGAGCTGTTTTTT
>many|TRBD1|TRBJ2-2|TRBV3-1
CASSSDRENTGELFF
TGTGCCAGCAGCTCGGACAGGGAAAACACCGGGGAGCTGTTTTTT
>NA|NA|TRBJ1-4|TRBV6-6
CASSSIEKLFF
TGTGCCAGCAGTTCGATAGAAAAACTGTTTTTT
>many|NA|TRBJ1-1|TRBV2
CASRATWGARGTEAFF
TGTGCCAGCCGCGCCACGTGGGGGGCGAGGGGCACTGAAGCTTTCTTT
>many|NA|TRBJ2-5|TRBV9
CASSSIAAQETQYF
TGTGCCAGCAGCTCAATAGCGGCCCAAGAGACCCAGTACTTC
>few|NA|TRBJ2-7|TRBV7-8
CASSLAGGTPYEQYF
TGTGCCAGCAGCTTAGCGGGCGGGACGCCCTACGAGCAGTACTTC
>many|NA|TRBJ2-3|TRBV28
CASGDTQYF
TGTGCCAGCGGAGATACGCAGTATTTT